This section outlines one T cell receptor beta chain sequence together with its context. Its antigen is not known. TCRdb keeps only in-frame clones here, not all; method: immunoSEQ multiplex PCR. This repertoire shows about 84,000 clones, roughly 85% found once; its top ten account for approximately 1.5%. These data originate in a study of T cell responses to AZD1222 COVID-19 vaccine. Trimming cost V 5 bases and J 0 bases, with 17 bases left between them. Germline V CDR1 and CDR2: MNHEY, SMNVEV (reference sequence). The CDR3 sequence is 17 residues long. Study-wide results and caveats: Spike-specific TCR breadth and depth grew following two AZD1222 doses. Repertoires were obtained only post-peak T cell response. White British people made up most donors, females outnumbered males, and clonal diversity was possibly underestimated. Nearly half of the spike-specific TCRs reportedly recognize variant regions that carry no mutations.

The sequenced sample was peripheral blood, obtained on day 0 of AZD1222 vaccination. V gene TRBV27 combines with J gene TRBJ2-1, with D possibly TRBD1 on 6 matching bases. This TCR came from an adult in good health. The CDR3 nucleotides are TGTGCCAGCAGTCCAACAGGGAGTAGCAGCTCCTACAATGAGCAGTTCTTC. Translated: CASSPTGSSSSYNEQFF.